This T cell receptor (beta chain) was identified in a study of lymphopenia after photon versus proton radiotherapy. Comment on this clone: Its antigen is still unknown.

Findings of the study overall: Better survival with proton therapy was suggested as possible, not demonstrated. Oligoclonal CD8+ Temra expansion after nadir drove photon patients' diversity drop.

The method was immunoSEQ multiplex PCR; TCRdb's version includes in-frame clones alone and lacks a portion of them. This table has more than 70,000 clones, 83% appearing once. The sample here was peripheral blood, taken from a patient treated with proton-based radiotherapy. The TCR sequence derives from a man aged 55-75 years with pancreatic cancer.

CDR3 bases: TGTGCCAGCAGTGATCATAGGGAGCAGTACTTC. Encoded protein: CASSDHREQYF. The rearrangement uses TRBV27 and TRBJ2-7; no definite D call. Germline V gene data show CDR1 as MNHEY and CDR2 as SMNVEV (reference sequence). V was clipped by 5 bases and J by 7 bases, with 9 bases between them. CDR3 length: 11 amino acids.